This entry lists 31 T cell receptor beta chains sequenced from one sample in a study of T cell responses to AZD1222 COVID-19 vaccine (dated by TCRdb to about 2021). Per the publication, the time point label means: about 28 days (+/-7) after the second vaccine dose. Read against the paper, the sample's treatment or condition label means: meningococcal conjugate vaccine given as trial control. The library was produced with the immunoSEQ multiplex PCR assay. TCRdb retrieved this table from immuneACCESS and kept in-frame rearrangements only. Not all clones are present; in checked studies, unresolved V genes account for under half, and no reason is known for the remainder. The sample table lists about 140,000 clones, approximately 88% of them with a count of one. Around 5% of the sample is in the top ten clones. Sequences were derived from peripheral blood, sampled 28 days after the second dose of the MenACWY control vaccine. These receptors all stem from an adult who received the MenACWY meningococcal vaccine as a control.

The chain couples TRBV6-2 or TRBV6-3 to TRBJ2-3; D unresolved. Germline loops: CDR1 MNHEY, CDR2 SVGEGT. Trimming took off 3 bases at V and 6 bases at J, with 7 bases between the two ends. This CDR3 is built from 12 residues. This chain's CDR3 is CASSYTVDTQYF. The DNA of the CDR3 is TGTGCCAGCAGTTATACGGTCGATACGCAGTATTTT.

As DNA, the CDR3 is TGTGCCAGCTCACCTTATAGCGGGGGGCAGTTCGAGCAGTACTTC. It translates to CASSPYSGGQFEQYF. The chain has TRBV18 and TRBJ2-7; 10 bases are shared with TRBD2. CDR1 KGHSH and CDR2 LQKENI come from the germline V gene. The CDR3 contains 15 residues. The junction had 8 bases not matched to a gene; V was cut back by 3 bases and J by 6 bases. Together with reference TRBV18 and TRBJ2-7, the CDR3 gives the full variable domain: NAGVMQNPRHLVRRRGQEARLRCSPMKGHSHVYWYRQLPEEGLKFMVYLQKENIIDESGMPKERFSAEFPKEGPSILRIQQVVRGDSAAYFCASSPYSGGQFEQYFGPGTRLTVT.

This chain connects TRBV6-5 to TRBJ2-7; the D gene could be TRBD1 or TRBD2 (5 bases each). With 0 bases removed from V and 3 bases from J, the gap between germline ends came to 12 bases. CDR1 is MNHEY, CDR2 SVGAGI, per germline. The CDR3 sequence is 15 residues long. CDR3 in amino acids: CASSYSRDRFYEQYF. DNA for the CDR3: TGTGCCAGCAGTTACTCGAGGGACCGGTTCTACGAGCAGTACTTC.

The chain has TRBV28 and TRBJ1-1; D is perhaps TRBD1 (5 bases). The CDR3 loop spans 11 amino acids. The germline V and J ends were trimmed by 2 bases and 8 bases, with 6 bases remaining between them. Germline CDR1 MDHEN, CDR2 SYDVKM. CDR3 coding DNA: TGTGCCAGCAGTTTAGGGGGGGAAGCTTTCTTT. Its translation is CASSLGGEAFF.

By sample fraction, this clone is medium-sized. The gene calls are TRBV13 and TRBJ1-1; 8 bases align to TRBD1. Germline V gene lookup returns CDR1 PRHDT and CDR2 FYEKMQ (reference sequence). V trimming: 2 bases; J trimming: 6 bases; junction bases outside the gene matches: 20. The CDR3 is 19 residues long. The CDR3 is CASSLKGMSLGRGPSEAFF. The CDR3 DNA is TGTGCCAGCAGCTTAAAAGGTATGAGCCTGGGCAGGGGGCCCTCTGAAGCTTTCTTT. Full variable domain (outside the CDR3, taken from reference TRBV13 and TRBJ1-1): AAGVIQSPRHLIKEKRETATLKCYPIPRHDTVYWYQQGPGQDPQFLISFYEKMQSDKGSIPDRFSAQQFSDYHSELNMSSLELGDSALYFCASSLKGMSLGRGPSEAFFGQGTRLTVV.

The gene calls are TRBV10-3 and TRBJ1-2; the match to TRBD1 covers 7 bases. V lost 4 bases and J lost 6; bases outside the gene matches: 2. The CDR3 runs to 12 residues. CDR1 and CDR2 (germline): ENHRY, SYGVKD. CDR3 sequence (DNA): TGTGCCATCAGTGGACAGGGAGATGGCTACACCTTC. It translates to CAISGQGDGYTF.

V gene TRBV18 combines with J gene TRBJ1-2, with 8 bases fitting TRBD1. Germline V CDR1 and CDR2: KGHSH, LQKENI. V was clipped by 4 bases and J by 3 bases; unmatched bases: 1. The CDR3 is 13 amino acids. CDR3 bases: TGTGCCAGCTCACAGGGACAGGACTATGGCTACACCTTC. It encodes CASSQGQDYGYTF.

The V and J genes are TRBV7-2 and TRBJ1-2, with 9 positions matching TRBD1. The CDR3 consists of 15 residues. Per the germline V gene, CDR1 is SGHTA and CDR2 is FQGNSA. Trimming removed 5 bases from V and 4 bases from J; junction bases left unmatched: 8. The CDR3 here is CASSPRTGDSYGYTF. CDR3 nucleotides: TGTGCCAGCAGCCCTCGGACAGGGGATTCCTATGGCTACACCTTC.

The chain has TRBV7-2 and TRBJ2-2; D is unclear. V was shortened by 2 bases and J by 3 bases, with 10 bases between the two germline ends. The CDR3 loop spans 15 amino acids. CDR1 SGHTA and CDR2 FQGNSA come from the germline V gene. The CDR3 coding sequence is TGTGCCAGCAGCTTATGGGGTCAGGACACCGGGGAGCTGTTTTTT. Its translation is CASSLWGQDTGELFF. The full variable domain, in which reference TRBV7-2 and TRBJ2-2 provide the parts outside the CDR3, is GAGVSQSPSNKVTEKGKDVELRCDPISGHTALYWYRQSLGQGLEFLIYFQGNSAPDKSGLPSDRFSAERTGGSVSTLTIQRTQQEDSAVYLCASSLWGQDTGELFFGEGSRLTVL.

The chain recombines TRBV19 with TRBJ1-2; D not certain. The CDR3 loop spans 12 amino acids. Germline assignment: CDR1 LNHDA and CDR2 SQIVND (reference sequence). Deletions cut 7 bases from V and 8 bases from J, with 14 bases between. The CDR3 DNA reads TGTGCCAGTACCCCGGGCGAGCGCGGCTACACCTTC. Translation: CASTPGERGYTF.

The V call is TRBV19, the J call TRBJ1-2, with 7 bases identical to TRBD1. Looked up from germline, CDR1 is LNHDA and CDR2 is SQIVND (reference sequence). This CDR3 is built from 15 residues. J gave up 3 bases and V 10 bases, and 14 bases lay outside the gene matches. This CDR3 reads CATEDRLAGDYGYTF. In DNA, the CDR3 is TGTGCCACCGAGGACAGGCTGGCGGGAGACTATGGCTACACCTTC.

The CDR3 DNA reads TGTGCCAGCAGTTTATCGGACTACACCTCCGGGGAGCTGTTTTTT. Protein product: CASSLSDYTSGELFF. The chain links TRBV27 to TRBJ2-2; tentatively, D is TRBD2 (6 bases). Germline V CDR1 and CDR2: MNHEY, SMNVEV (reference sequence). There are 15 residues in the CDR3. V was shortened by 0 bases and J by 6 bases, with 11 bases between the two germline ends.

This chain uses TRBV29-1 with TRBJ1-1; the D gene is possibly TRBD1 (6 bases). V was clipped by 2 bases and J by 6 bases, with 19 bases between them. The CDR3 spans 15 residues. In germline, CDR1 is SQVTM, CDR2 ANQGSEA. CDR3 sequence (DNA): TGCAGCGTTGAAAAAGGGGGAACCGAGGGTGCTGAAGCTTTCTTT. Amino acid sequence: CSVEKGGTEGAEAFF.

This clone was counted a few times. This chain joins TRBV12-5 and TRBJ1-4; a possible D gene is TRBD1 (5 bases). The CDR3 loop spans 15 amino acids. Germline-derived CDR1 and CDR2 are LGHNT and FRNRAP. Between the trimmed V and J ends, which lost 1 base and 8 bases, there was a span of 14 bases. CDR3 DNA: TGTGCTAGTGGTTTGGGACAGTCCCCCTCCGAAAAACTGTTTTTT. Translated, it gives CASGLGQSPSEKLFF.

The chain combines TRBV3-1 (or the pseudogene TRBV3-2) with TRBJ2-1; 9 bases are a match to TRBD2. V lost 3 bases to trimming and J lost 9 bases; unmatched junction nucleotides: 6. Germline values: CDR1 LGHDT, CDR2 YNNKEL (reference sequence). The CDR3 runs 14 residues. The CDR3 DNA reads TGTGCCAGCAGCCATGGGCTAGCGGGAACTGAGCAGTTCTTC. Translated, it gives CASSHGLAGTEQFF.

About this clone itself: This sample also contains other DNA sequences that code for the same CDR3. The CDR3 DNA reads as TGTGCCAGCAGTCCTACGGGGTTAGGGGCCAACGTCCTGACTTTC. It yields the protein CASSPTGLGANVLTF. This sequence joins TRBV2 and TRBJ2-6; tentatively, D is TRBD2 (5 bases). V gave up 5 bases and J gave up 4 bases, with 12 bases separating them. Germline V gives CDR1 SNHLY, CDR2 FYNNEI. CDR3 length: 15 residues.

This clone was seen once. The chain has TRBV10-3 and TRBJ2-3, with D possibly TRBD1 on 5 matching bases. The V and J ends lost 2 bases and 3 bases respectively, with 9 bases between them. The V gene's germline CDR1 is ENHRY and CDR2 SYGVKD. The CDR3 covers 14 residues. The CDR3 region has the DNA TGTGCCATCAGTGAGGGCAGGGTAACAGATACGCAGTATTTT. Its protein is CAISEGRVTDTQYF.

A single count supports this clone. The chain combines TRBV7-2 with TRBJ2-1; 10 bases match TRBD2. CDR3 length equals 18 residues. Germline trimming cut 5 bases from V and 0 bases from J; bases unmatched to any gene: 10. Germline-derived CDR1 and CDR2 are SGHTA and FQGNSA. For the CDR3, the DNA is TGTGCCAGCAGCAAACAAGCGGGGGGGCTGAGCTCCTACAATGAGCAGTTCTTC. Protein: CASSKQAGGLSSYNEQFF.

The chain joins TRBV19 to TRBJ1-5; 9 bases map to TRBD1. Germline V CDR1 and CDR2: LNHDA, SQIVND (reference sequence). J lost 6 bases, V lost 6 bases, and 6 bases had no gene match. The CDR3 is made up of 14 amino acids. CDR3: CASRQQGASQPQHF. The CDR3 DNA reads TGTGCCAGTAGACAACAGGGGGCTAGTCAGCCCCAGCATTTT.

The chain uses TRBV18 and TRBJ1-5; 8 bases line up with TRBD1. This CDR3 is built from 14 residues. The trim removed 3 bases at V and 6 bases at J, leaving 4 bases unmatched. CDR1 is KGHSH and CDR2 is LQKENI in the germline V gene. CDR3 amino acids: CASSPRQGIQPQHF. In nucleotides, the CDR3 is TGTGCCAGCTCACCCCGACAGGGGATTCAGCCCCAGCATTTT.

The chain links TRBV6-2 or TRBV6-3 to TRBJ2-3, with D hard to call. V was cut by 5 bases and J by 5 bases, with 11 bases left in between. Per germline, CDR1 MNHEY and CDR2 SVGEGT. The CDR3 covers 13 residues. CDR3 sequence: CASSAHYRDTQYF. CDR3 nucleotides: TGTGCCAGCAGTGCGCATTACAGAGATACGCAGTATTTT.

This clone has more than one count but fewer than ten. CDR3 coding DNA: TGTGCCAGCAGCTTAGCTCGGGGAGAAGCTTTCTTT. Translated, it gives CASSLARGEAFF. This chain links TRBV7-2 with TRBJ1-1, with D uncertain. There are 12 residues in the CDR3. In germline, CDR1 is SGHTA, CDR2 FQGNSA. V was trimmed by 0 bases and J by 8 bases, leaving 7 bases between them.

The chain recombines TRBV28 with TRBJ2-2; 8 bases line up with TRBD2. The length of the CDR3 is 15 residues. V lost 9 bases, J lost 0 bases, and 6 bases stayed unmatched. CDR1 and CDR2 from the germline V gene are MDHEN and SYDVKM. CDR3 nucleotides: TGTGCCAGTATCCCGGGGGGGACGAACACCGGGGAGCTGTTTTTT. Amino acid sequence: CASIPGGTNTGELFF.

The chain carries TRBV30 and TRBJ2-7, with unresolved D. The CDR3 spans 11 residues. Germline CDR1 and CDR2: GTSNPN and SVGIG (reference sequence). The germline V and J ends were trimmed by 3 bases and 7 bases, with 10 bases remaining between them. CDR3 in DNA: TGTGCCTGGAGCTTTGAAGGAGAGCAGTACTTC. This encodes CAWSFEGEQYF.

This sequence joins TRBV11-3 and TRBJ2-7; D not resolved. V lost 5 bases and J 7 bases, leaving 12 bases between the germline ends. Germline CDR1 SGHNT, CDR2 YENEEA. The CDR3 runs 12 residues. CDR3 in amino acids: CASSLRYGEQYF. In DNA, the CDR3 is TGTGCCAGCAGCCTCCGATACGGGGAGCAGTACTTC.

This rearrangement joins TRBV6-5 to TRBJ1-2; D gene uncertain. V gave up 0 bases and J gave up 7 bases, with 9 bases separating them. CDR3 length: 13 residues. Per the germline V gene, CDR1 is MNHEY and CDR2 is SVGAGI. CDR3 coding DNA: TGTGCCAGCAGTTACTCTGATCGGGGTGGCTACACCTTC. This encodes CASSYSDRGGYTF.

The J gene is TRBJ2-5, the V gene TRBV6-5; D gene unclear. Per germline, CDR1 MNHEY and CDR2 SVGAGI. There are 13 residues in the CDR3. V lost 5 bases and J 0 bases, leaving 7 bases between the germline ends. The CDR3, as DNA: TGTGCCAGCAGTCCCCGGGACCAAGAGACCCAGTACTTC. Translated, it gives CASSPRDQETQYF.

This CDR3 reads CASSQLAGVGNEQFF. DNA for the CDR3: TGCGCCAGCAGCCAACTAGCGGGAGTGGGCAATGAGCAGTTCTTC. V and J are TRBV4-1 and TRBJ2-1; 10 positions match TRBD2. There are 15 residues in the CDR3. V shed 2 bases and J 6 bases; nucleotides not matched to a gene: 4. Germline assignment: CDR1 MGHRA and CDR2 YSYEKL.

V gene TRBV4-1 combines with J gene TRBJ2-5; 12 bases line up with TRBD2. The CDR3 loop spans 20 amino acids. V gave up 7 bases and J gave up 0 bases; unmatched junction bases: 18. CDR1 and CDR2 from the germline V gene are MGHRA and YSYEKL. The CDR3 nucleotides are TGCGCCAGCACCAAAGGGGTAGGACTAGCGGGATCGGTGTACCAAGAGACCCAGTACTTC. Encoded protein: CASTKGVGLAGSVYQETQYF.

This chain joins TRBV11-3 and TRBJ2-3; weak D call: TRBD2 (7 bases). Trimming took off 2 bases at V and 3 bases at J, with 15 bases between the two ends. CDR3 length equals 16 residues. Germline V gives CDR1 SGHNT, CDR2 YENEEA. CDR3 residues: CASSLMAGAGTDTQYF. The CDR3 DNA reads TGTGCCAGCAGCTTAATGGCGGGGGCGGGGACAGATACGCAGTATTTT.

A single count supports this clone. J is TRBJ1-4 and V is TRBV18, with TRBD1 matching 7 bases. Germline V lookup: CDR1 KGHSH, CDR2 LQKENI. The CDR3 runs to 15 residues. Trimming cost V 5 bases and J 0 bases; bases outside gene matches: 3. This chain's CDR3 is CASSAGQATNEKLFF. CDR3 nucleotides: TGTGCCAGCTCAGCCGGACAGGCAACTAATGAAAAACTGTTTTTT.